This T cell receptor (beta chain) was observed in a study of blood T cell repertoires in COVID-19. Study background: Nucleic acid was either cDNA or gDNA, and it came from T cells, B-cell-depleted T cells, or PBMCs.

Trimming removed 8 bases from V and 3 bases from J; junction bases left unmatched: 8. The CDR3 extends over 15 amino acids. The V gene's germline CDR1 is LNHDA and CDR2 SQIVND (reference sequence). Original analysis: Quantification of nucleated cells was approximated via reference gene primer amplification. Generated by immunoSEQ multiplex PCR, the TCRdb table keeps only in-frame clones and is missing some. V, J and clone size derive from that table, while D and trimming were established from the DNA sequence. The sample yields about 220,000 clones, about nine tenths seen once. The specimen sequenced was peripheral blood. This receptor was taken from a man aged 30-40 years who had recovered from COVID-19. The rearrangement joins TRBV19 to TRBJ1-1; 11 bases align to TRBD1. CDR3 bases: TGTGCCAGTGGGACTGGACAGGGGGCGGACACTGAAGCTTTCTTT. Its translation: CASGTGQGADTEAFF. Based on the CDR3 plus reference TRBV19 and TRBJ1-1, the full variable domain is DGGITQSPKYLFRKEGQNVTLSCEQNLNHDAMYWYRQDPGQGLRLIYYSQIVNDFQKGDIAEGYSVSREKKESFPLTVTSAQKNPTAFYLCASGTGQGADTEAFFGQGTRLTVV.